The 30 T cell receptor beta chains presented below share a single source sample, sequenced in a study of blood T cell repertoires in COVID-19. The table came from immunoSEQ multiplex PCR; TCRdb's copy has only in-frame clones and leaves some out. The table has approximately 110,000 clones, 80% to 85% seen once. The sample comprised peripheral blood. Receptors originate from a woman older than 75 with acute or convalescent COVID-19.

The V and J genes are TRBV20-1 and TRBJ1-2; TRBD1 matches 8 bases. Germline loops: CDR1 DFQATT, CDR2 SNEGSKA (reference sequence). The CDR3 loop spans 13 amino acids. The junction had 7 bases not matched to a gene; V was cut back by 3 bases and J by 7 bases. The CDR3 region has the DNA TGCAGTGCTAGTCCCCAGGGGGCGCTTGGCTACACCTTC. Protein product: CSASPQGALGYTF.

This clone was seen just once. This chain links TRBV6-5 with TRBJ1-1; no firm D call. Trimming shortened V by 0 bases and J by 0 bases, and 11 bases separated the two germline ends. The length of the CDR3 is 16 residues. Germline CDR1 is MNHEY and CDR2 is SVGAGI. CDR3 amino acids: CASSYSRRDMNTEAFF. Written as DNA, the CDR3 is TGTGCCAGCAGTTACTCGAGACGTGACATGAACACTGAAGCTTTCTTT.

This clone has just one count. The chain recombines TRBV10-2 with TRBJ2-2; D remains unclear. Germline CDR1 is WSHSY and CDR2 is SAAADI. This CDR3 has 15 residues. V was cut by 3 bases and J by 1 base, with 9 bases left in between. CDR3 DNA: TGCGCCAGCAGTGAAAACCCTAGGAACACCGGGGAGCTGTTTTTT. The encoded protein is CASSENPRNTGELFF.

The CDR3, as DNA: TGTGCCAGCAGCTTGGCGGGGGATGAAAAACTGTTTTTT. Its translation: CASSLAGDEKLFF. The gene calls are TRBV13 and TRBJ1-4, with D possibly being TRBD1 (5 bases). CDR3 length: 13 residues. V was pared by 3 bases and J by 6 bases, with 8 bases between. CDR1 is PRHDT, CDR2 FYEKMQ, per germline (reference sequence). The whole variable domain, remainder taken from reference TRBV13 and TRBJ1-4, is AAGVIQSPRHLIKEKRETATLKCYPIPRHDTVYWYQQGPGQDPQFLISFYEKMQSDKGSIPDRFSAQQFSDYHSELNMSSLELGDSALYFCASSLAGDEKLFFGSGTQLSVL.

This clone was picked up a small number of times. This chain links TRBV19 with TRBJ1-5; 10 positions match TRBD1. Trimming removed 10 bases from V and 1 base from J; junction bases left unmatched: 7. Germline V gene data show CDR1 as LNHDA and CDR2 as SQIVND (reference sequence). The CDR3 length is 15 residues. The CDR3 loop is CATLDRGMSNQPQHF. CDR3 DNA: TGTGCCACCCTGGACAGGGGGATGAGCAATCAGCCCCAGCATTTT.

V gene TRBV28 combines with J gene TRBJ2-2; D is perhaps TRBD2 (5 bases). The CDR3 totals 16 residues. CDR1 and CDR2 from the germline V gene are MDHEN and SYDVKM. Trimming left V 6 bases short and J 8 bases short, with 22 bases between. The CDR3 sequence is CASRSTGLALGGELFF. The DNA of the CDR3 is TGTGCCAGCAGGTCCACGGGCCTAGCCCTCGGTGGGGAGCTGTTTTTT.

This chain links TRBV7-8 with TRBJ2-7; D is ambiguous. From germline, CDR1 is SGHVS and CDR2 FQNEAQ. This CDR3 is 14 amino acids long. V was clipped by 1 base and J by 0 bases, with 7 bases between them. CDR3 coding DNA: TGTGCCAGCAGCTTAGGATGGAGCTCCTACGAGCAGTACGTC. Its translation is CASSLGWSSYEQYV.

This CDR3 reads CAYRNTIYF. The CDR3 DNA reads TGTGCCTACAGAAACACCATATATTTT. This rearrangement joins TRBV21-1 to TRBJ1-3; whether TRBD1, the table's D call, matches the DNA was not checked. TRBV21-1 is assigned pseudogene status. CDR3 size: 9 residues.

There are a few counts of this clone. The chain recombines TRBV11-2 with TRBJ2-5; 11 bases match TRBD2. The germline gives CDR1 SGHAT, CDR2 FQNNGV. The CDR3 loop spans 18 amino acids. The junction had 14 bases not matched to a gene; V was cut back by 5 bases and J by 3 bases. The CDR3 region has the DNA TGTGCCAGCAGCCCAAAACACGGGACTAGCGGAATAAAAGAGACCCAGTACTTC. This sequence encodes CASSPKHGTSGIKETQYF.

This clone was counted between two and nine times. This chain joins TRBV19 and TRBJ1-4; D ambiguous. The CDR3 totals 13 residues. Per germline, CDR1 LNHDA and CDR2 SQIVND (reference sequence). V was clipped by 6 bases and J by 8 bases, with 13 bases between them. The CDR3 DNA reads as TGTGCCAGTAGCCTCGGACGAGGGGAAAAACTGTTTTTT. Encoded protein: CASSLGRGEKLFF. The whole variable domain, filled in from reference TRBV19 and TRBJ1-4, reads DGGITQSPKYLFRKEGQNVTLSCEQNLNHDAMYWYRQDPGQGLRLIYYSQIVNDFQKGDIAEGYSVSREKKESFPLTVTSAQKNPTAFYLCASSLGRGEKLFFGSGTQLSVL.

This clone was counted only a few times. The chain couples TRBV2 to TRBJ1-2, with 8 bases aligning to TRBD1. Germline V lookup: CDR1 SNHLY, CDR2 FYNNEI. The CDR3 extends over 12 amino acids. The J segment lost 6 bases and the V segment lost 11 bases, leaving 8 bases of the junction unmatched. The CDR3 region has the DNA TGTGCCGGAACAGGGGGGGAGAATGGCTACACCTTC. Amino acids: CAGTGGENGYTF.

The chain uses TRBV10-3 and TRBJ1-5, with D maybe TRBD1 (6 bases). Germline V gene data show CDR1 as ENHRY and CDR2 as SYGVKD. The CDR3 is made up of 14 amino acids. V was shortened by 10 bases and J by 7 bases, with 20 bases between the two germline ends. CDR3 sequence reads: CATSEQGRGQPQHF. Here the CDR3 DNA reads TGTGCCACCTCGGAACAGGGTCGGGGCCAGCCCCAGCATTTT.

This clone was seen more than once but under ten times. This chain joins TRBV19 and TRBJ1-1; 9 bases are a match to TRBD1. The CDR3 length is 15 residues. The V segment lost 7 bases and the J segment 5 bases; nucleotides outside the gene matches: 11. Germline CDR1 reads LNHDA; CDR2 reads SQIVND (reference sequence). The CDR3 bases are TGTGCCAGTACTTCCACAGGGGGCTTGGGGACTGAAGCTTTCTTT. Protein: CASTSTGGLGTEAFF.

The rearrangement uses TRBV5-4 and TRBJ2-7, with 16 positions matching TRBD2. There are 17 residues in the CDR3. Germline V gene data show CDR1 as SGHNT and CDR2 as YYREEE (reference sequence). V was pared by 4 bases and J by 2 bases, with 6 bases of the junction left unmatched. CDR3 protein: CASSIRGTSGRAYEQYF. DNA for the CDR3: TGTGCCAGCAGCATCCGGGGGACTAGCGGGAGGGCCTACGAGCAGTACTTC.

This clone showed up just a few times. The rearrangement links TRBV10-1 to TRBJ2-5, with a possible D match to TRBD2 (5 bases). The CDR3 has 13 residues. Trimming left V 4 bases short and J 4 bases short, with 10 bases between. Germline V gene data show CDR1 as WNHNN and CDR2 as SYGVQD (reference sequence). CDR3 sequence (DNA): TGCGCCAGCAGTGGAGGGAACCTAGAGACCCAGTACTTC. Translating it yields CASSGGNLETQYF.

The rearrangement links TRBV7-2 to TRBJ2-3; 7 bases agree with TRBD2. Trimming took 5 bases from V and 3 from J; bases not matched to a gene: 5. Germline CDR1 and CDR2: SGHTA and FQGNSA. CDR3 size: 14 residues. The CDR3 sequence: CASSQSGKTDTQYF. For the CDR3, the DNA is TGTGCCAGCAGCCAGAGCGGGAAGACAGATACGCAGTATTTT.

The V and J genes are TRBV5-1 and TRBJ1-1; D is ambiguous. Trimming stripped 1 base from V and 11 bases from J, with 18 bases between. This CDR3 is 14 amino acids long. Germline V CDR1 and CDR2: SGHRS, YFSETQ. CDR3 loop: CASSLSLKEPRAFF. The CDR3 region has the DNA TGCGCCAGCAGCTTGAGTTTAAAGGAGCCGAGGGCTTTCTTT.

The chain has TRBV19 and TRBJ1-2; D is possibly TRBD1 (6 bases). This CDR3 is built from 13 residues. With 1 base removed from V and 8 bases from J, the gap between germline ends came to 11 bases. Per the germline V gene, CDR1 is LNHDA and CDR2 is SQIVND (reference sequence). The CDR3 nucleotides read TGTGCCAGTAGTATAGGAACAGGGCGCGGCTACACCTTC. It specifies CASSIGTGRGYTF.

The chain links TRBV2 to TRBJ1-6, with 7 bases identical to TRBD1. V was pared by 8 bases and J by 10 bases, with 8 bases of the junction left unmatched. Germline V CDR1 and CDR2: SNHLY, FYNNEI. The CDR3 contains 13 residues. The CDR3 DNA follows: TGTGCCAGCCGGGACAGCAATGGGTCACCCCTCCACTTT. Translation: CASRDSNGSPLHF.

The CDR3 DNA follows: TGTGCCAGCAGTCTGGGACTAGCGGGGGGTGAGCAGTTCTTC. Residues: CASSLGLAGGEQFF. The rearrangement uses TRBV6-5 and TRBJ2-1, with 15 bases lining up with TRBD2. The V and J ends lost 5 bases and 9 bases, in that order; junction bases with no gene match: 2. The CDR3 length is 14 residues. Looked up from germline, CDR1 is MNHEY and CDR2 is SVGAGI.

The rearrangement joins TRBV4-3 to TRBJ2-5; D gene unclear. Trimming pared 0 bases from V and 3 bases from J, leaving 8 bases between. Germline-derived CDR1 and CDR2 are LGHNA and YSLEER. The CDR3 sequence is 14 residues long. The CDR3 coding sequence is TGCGCCAGCAGCCAAGATTGGGCAGAAGAGACCCAGTACTTC. Its translation is CASSQDWAEETQYF.

The CDR3 region is CASSIDRVGYTF. As DNA, the CDR3 is TGTGCCAGCAGTATTGACAGGGTTGGCTACACCTTC. The chain uses TRBV12-3 or TRBV12-4 and TRBJ1-2, with TRBD1 matching 7 bases. The CDR3 runs to 12 residues. V shed 5 bases, J shed 7 bases, and the junction held 4 bases outside the gene matches.

There are a few counts of this clone. The rearrangement uses TRBV29-1 and TRBJ2-1, with 7 nucleotides matching TRBD1. The CDR3 sequence is 12 residues long. V lost 6 bases, J lost 10 bases, and 9 bases stayed unmatched. Germline V CDR1 and CDR2: SQVTM, ANQGSEA. The CDR3 loop is CSVFLRGGEQFF. For the CDR3, the DNA is TGCAGCGTGTTCCTCCGAGGGGGCGAGCAGTTCTTC.

The genes are TRBV18 and TRBJ1-5, with 7 bases lining up with TRBD1. Trimming removed 6 bases from V and 5 bases from J; junction bases left unmatched: 4. The CDR3 has 13 residues. The germline V gene encodes CDR1 KGHSH and CDR2 LQKENI. CDR3 loop: CASSPGTDQPQHF. The CDR3 region has the DNA TGTGCCAGCTCCCCCGGGACAGATCAGCCCCAGCATTTT.

CDR3 nucleotides: TGTGCCAGCAGCTTATTGGGACAGGCTGAAGCTTTCTTT. Translation: CASSLLGQAEAFF. The V call is TRBV7-9, the J call TRBJ1-1, with 8 bases identical to TRBD1. After removal of 2 bases from V and 6 bases from J, the junction contained 2 bases not matched to a gene. Germline CDR1 reads SEHNR; CDR2 reads FQNEAQ (reference sequence). The CDR3 contains 13 residues.

CDR3 protein: CASHPTSGSTGELFF. DNA for the CDR3: TGTGCCAGCCACCCGACTAGCGGGAGTACCGGGGAGCTGTTTTTT. V gene TRBV28 combines with J gene TRBJ2-2; 12 bases are a match to TRBD2. The junction had 6 bases not matched to a gene; V was cut back by 8 bases and J by 5 bases. The germline V gene encodes CDR1 MDHEN and CDR2 SYDVKM. The CDR3 contains 15 residues.

V and J are TRBV19 and TRBJ2-1, with TRBD2 identical over 10 bases. V was pared by 4 bases and J by 2 bases, with 5 bases of the junction left unmatched. The CDR3 extends over 16 amino acids. Germline lookup yields CDR1 LNHDA and CDR2 SQIVND (reference sequence). CDR3 region: CASSTLAGRAYNEQFF. The CDR3 DNA follows: TGTGCCAGTAGTACACTAGCGGGGCGGGCCTACAATGAGCAGTTCTTC.

The chain couples TRBV5-6 to TRBJ1-1, with D possibly TRBD1 on 6 matching bases. Trimming cost V 0 bases and J 9 bases, with 9 bases left between them. The CDR3 has 12 amino acids. Germline loops: CDR1 SGHDT, CDR2 YYEEEE. CDR3 in DNA: TGTGCCAGCAGCTTGGGACAGGTGCAAGCTTTCTTT. Protein product: CASSLGQVQAFF.

The chain employs TRBV2 and TRBJ2-5; perhaps TRBD1 as D (5 bases). V was clipped by 5 bases and J by 0 bases, with 10 bases between them. This CDR3 comprises 14 residues. The germline V gene has CDR1 SNHLY and CDR2 FYNNEI. The CDR3 loop reads CASSLRQNQETQYF. The CDR3, as DNA: TGTGCCAGCAGTCTAAGACAGAACCAAGAGACCCAGTACTTC.

The CDR3 coding sequence is TGCGCCAGCAGCTTGGCCATGGCTAGCGGGGGAGAGACCCAGTACTTC. It codes for CASSLAMASGGETQYF. The V gene is TRBV5-1, the J gene TRBJ2-5, with 10 bases identical to TRBD2. The germline CDR1 and CDR2 sequences are SGHRS and YFSETQ. The CDR3 loop spans 16 amino acids. Trimming took 0 bases from V and 4 from J; bases not matched to a gene: 6.